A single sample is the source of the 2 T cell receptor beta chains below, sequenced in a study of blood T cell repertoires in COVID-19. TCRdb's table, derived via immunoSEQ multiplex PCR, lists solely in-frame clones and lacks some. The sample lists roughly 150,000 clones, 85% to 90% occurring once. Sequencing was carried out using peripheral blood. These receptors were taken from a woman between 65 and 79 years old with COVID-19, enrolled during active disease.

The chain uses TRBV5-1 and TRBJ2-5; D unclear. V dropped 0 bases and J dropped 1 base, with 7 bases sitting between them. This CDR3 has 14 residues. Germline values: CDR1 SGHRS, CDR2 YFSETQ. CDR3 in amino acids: CASSLGHPQETQYF. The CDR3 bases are TGCGCCAGCAGCTTGGGGCATCCCCAAGAGACCCAGTACTTC.

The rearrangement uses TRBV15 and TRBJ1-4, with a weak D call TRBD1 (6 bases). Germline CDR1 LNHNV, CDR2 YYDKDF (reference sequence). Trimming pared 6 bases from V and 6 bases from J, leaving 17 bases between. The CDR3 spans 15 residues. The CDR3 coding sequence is TGTGCCACCAGTACTTACAGGGCCCAGGATGAAAAACTGTTTTTT. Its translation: CATSTYRAQDEKLFF.